A selection of T cell receptor beta chains follows, all from one sample in a study of cytomegalovirus exposure and HLA in healthy donors. Some clones are missing from TCRdb's copy, which holds only in-frame ones; the method was immunoSEQ multiplex PCR. The profile covers around 160,000 clones, with around 70% appearing a single time and approximately 4.6% taken by the ten largest. The sequencing input was PBMCs. The receptors here all came from a man aged 18 to 30 in good health and CMV-seropositive. Both conserved end residues are part of each CDR3. The D gene is left open where the match is weak. Part of the rows lack a size; the others show once, few, many or a class for expanded clones.

NA,TRBD1,TRBV5-1,TRBJ2-3,TGCGCCAGCAGCTTGGGGCAGGGGGTAGATACGCAGTATTTT,CASSLGQGVDTQYF
NA,NA,TRBV28,TRBJ1-1,TGTGCCAGCACCCTGGGGGGGACTGAAGCTTTCTTT,CASTLGGTEAFF
few,NA,TRBV29-1,TRBJ1-1,TGCAGCGTGACGAAAGGAGTGAACACTGAAGCTTTCTTT,CSVTKGVNTEAFF
NA,TRBD2,TRBV6-5,TRBJ2-2,TGTGCCAGCAGGCGACTAGCGGGAGGCGGGGAGCTGTTTTTT,CASRRLAGGGELFF
few,NA,TRBV13,TRBJ1-1,TGTGCCAGCAGCTTAGGCCTCCTGAACACTGAAGCTTTCTTT,CASSLGLLNTEAFF
NA,TRBD1,TRBV6-5,TRBJ1-1,TGTGCCAGCAGTACTCCCCCGGGGACAGGGGGCAGGGCTTTCTTT,CASSTPPGTGGRAFF
NA,NA,TRBV19,TRBJ1-1,TGTGCCAGTTCGCCCCTCCGCATAGAAATGGAGGACACTGAAGCTTTCTTT,CASSPLRIEMEDTEAFF
NA,NA,TRBV6-5,TRBJ1-2,TGTGCCAGCAGCTTACAGGGAGGGAATGGCTACACCTTC,CASSLQGGNGYTF
NA,TRBD1,TRBV9,TRBJ1-4,TGTGCCAGCAGCCAGGGACAGGGAACCCGTTCCCTCTCAACTAATGAAAAACTGTTTTTT,CASSQGQGTRSLSTNEKLFF
NA,NA,TRBV9,TRBJ2-2,TGTGCCAGCAGCGTAGAGATCAGGGGGGACACCGGGGAGCTGTTTTTT,CASSVEIRGDTGELFF
NA,NA,TRBV7-9,TRBJ1-1,TGTGCCAGCGCGAGGAGGGGCACTGAAGCTTTCTTT,CASARRGTEAFF
once,NA,TRBV5-1,TRBJ1-3,TGCGCCAGCAGCTTGTCCGGGAGCTCTGGAAACACCATATATTTT,CASSLSGSSGNTIYF
few,NA,TRBV14,TRBJ2-3,TGTGCCAGCAGCCGCACTGGGACAACAGATACGCAGTATTTT,CASSRTGTTDTQYF
NA,NA,TRBV6-5,TRBJ1-1,TGTGCCAGCAGTTACCCCGCCCCGACAGGGAACACTGAAGCTTTCTTT,CASSYPAPTGNTEAFF
few,TRBD2,TRBV9,TRBJ2-5,TGTGCCAGCAGCGAGGGACTAGACGGGGAGACCCAGTACTTC,CASSEGLDGETQYF
NA,NA,TRBV5-1,TRBJ2-5,TGCGCCAGCAGCCTGCAAGAGACCCAGTACTTC,CASSLQETQYF
medium-sized,NA,TRBV6-6,TRBJ2-6,TGTGCCAGCAGCCAGGGCGGAGGGGCCAACGTCCTGACTTTC,CASSQGGGANVLTF
NA,NA,TRBV7-3,TRBJ1-1,TGTGCCAGCAGCACACAGGGCCCAGCAACTGAAGCTTTCTTT,CASSTQGPATEAFF
NA,TRBD2,TRBV18,TRBJ2-5,TGTGCCAGCTCACCGAGCGGGAGACCCCAAGAGACCCAGTACTTC,CASSPSGRPQETQYF